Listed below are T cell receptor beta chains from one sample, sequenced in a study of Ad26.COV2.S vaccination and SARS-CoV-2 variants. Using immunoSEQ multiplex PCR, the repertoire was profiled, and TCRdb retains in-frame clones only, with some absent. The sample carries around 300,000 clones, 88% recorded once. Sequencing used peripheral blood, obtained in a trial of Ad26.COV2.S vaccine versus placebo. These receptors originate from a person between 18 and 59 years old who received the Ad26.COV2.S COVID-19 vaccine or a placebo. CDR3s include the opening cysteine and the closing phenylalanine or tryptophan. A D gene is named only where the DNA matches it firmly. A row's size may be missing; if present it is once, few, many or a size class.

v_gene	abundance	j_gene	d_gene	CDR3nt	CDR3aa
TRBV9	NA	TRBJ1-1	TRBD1	TGTGCCAGCAGCGTAGAAGGGGACAGCTACACTGAAGCTTTCTTT	CASSVEGDSYTEAFF
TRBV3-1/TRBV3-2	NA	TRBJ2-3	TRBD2	TGTGCCAGCAGCCAAGATCAAGTGAGGCTAGCGGGAGGGTGGGGCCCAGATACGCAGTATTTT	CASSQDQVRLAGGWGPDTQYF
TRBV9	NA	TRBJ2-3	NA	TGTGCCAGCAGCACCCGGGCGGGAACTAGCACAGATACGCAGTATTTT	CASSTRAGTSTDTQYF
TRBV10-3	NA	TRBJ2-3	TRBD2	TGTGCCATCAGATTAGCGGGGGACACAGATACGCAGTATTTT	CAIRLAGDTDTQYF
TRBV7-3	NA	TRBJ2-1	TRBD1	TGTGCCAGCAGCTTAGACCCCCCGGGACAGGGAACCTACAATGAGCAGTTCTTC	CASSLDPPGQGTYNEQFF
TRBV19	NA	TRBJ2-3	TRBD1	TGTGCCAGTAGTGCGGACAGGGACGGGTCCACAGATACGCAGTATTTT	CASSADRDGSTDTQYF
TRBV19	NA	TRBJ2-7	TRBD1	TGTGCCAGTAGCCTGACAGGGGGGATCTCCTACGAGCAGTACTTC	CASSLTGGISYEQYF
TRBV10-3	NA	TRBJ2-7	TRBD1	TGTGCCATCAGTGACTCCGACAGGGGGCTTCGCGAGCAGTACTTC	CAISDSDRGLREQYF
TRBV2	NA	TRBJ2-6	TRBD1	TGTGCCAGCAGTGACGGAGGGCGAGGACAGGGGAGGACTGGGGCCAACGTCCTGACTTTC	CASSDGGRGQGRTGANVLTF
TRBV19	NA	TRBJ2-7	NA	TGTGCCAGTAGTATGTGGGACTCCAGGATGGACGAGCAGTACTTC	CASSMWDSRMDEQYF
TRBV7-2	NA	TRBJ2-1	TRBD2	TGTGCCAGCAGCCCCCGGGTAGCGGGGGGCTACAATGAGCAGTTCTTC	CASSPRVAGGYNEQFF
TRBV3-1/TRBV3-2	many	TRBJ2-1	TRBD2	TGTGCCAGCAGCACAACTTTAGCGGGGGGCTCCCATGAGCAGTTCTTC	CASSTTLAGGSHEQFF
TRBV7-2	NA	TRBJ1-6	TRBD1	TGTGCCAGCAGCTTAGTAGGGACAGGTTCACCCCTCCACTTT	CASSLVGTGSPLHF
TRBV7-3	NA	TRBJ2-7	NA	TGTGCCAGCAGCCTAGGGGAGGCGGGAATCTACGAGCAGTACTTC	CASSLGEAGIYEQYF
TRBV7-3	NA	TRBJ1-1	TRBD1	TGTGCCAGCAGCCGAGATGGACAGGGGTTCACTGAAGCTTTCTTT	CASSRDGQGFTEAFF
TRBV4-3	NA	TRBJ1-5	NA	TGCGCCAGCAGTCCAGACAGTTTCAATCAGCCCCAGCATTTT	CASSPDSFNQPQHF